Here is one TCR beta chain with its context. Its specificity is not known. PCR was performed using 60 Vbeta and 13 Jbeta primers. Here immunoSEQ multiplex PCR was the method, and the copy in TCRdb shows in-frame clones only, minus some. The table for this sample gives fewer than 150,000 clones. This specimen comes from a study of cytomegalovirus exposure and HLA in healthy donors. Healthy bone marrow donors supplied every sample. Study-level findings and limits: Follow-up analysis later connected one missense variant in DCLRE1C with trimming of TCR beta V- and J-genes. Reportedly, diagnosis of cytomegalovirus status by the classifier showed high specificity and sensitivity. Later analysis identified several of the most significant clusters that appeared linked to common viral pathogens.

There are 12 residues in the CDR3. Trimming took off 2 bases at V and 4 bases at J, with 5 bases between the two ends. Germline CDR1 KGHSH, CDR2 LQKENI. The sequence derives from a man aged 35 to 55 in good health and CMV-seronegative. Sequenced material: PBMCs. The genes are TRBV18 and TRBJ2-5; D is ambiguous. The DNA for the CDR3 is TGTGCCAGCTCACCATACTCAGAGACCCAGTACTTC. Translating it yields CASSPYSETQYF.